This TCR beta chain was profiled in a study of post-analysis software for immune sequencing data. Study-level information: Several disease courses (relapsing-remitting, secondary progressive and progressive-relapsing) of multiple sclerosis were included.

TCR beta libraries were prepared from cDNA with unique molecular identifiers. In TCRdb, the PCR reads were re-called with MiXCR into one record per CDR3 protein. The data contain some 700,000 distinct CDR3 sequences, more than 50% of them singletons. On this clonotype itself: The antigen is unknown.

Findings and limits, study-wide: Significantly lower normalized Chao1 diversity was seen in multiple sclerosis patients than in controls. When the samples were clustered directly with F measure, those that had been prepared in the same batch showed strong co-clustering. Included in a set of 5 or 6 TRBV segments more frequent in patients than controls were TRBV5-6, TRBV5-1 and TRBV20-1.

The CDR3 runs to 12 residues. V was trimmed by 2 bases and J by 8 bases, leaving 9 bases between them. The TCR was taken from a girl aged 2-10 years with multiple sclerosis. Input material: blood. The chain is built from TRBV12-3 or TRBV12-4 and TRBJ1-2; D remains ambiguous. The CDR3 DNA reads TGTGCCAGCAGTTTACCTAGACGGGGCTACACCTTC. This encodes CASSLPRRGYTF.